Shown below are 29 T cell receptor beta chains from a single sample sequenced in a study of T cell responses to AZD1222 COVID-19 vaccine. Produced via immunoSEQ multiplex PCR; TCRdb's table is partial and in-frame only. The sample carries about 70,000 clones, about nine tenths recorded once. Sequencing was performed on peripheral blood, taken 28 days after the second AZD1222 dose. These receptors originate from an adult who received the AZD1222 COVID-19 vaccine.

The V and J genes are TRBV6-5 and TRBJ2-2; 12 bases fit TRBD1. The germline CDR1 and CDR2 sequences are MNHEY and SVGAGI. V shed 6 bases and J 5 bases; nucleotides not matched to a gene: 4. The CDR3 runs to 15 residues. The CDR3 DNA sequence: TGTGCCAGCAGGCCGGGACAGGGGGCTACCGGGGAGCTGTTTTTT. Its protein product is CASRPGQGATGELFF.

The sample holds a few counts of this clone. This chain uses TRBV7-9 with TRBJ1-5, with D unresolved. Germline V gene data show CDR1 as SEHNR and CDR2 as FQNEAQ (reference sequence). The CDR3 is 12 residues long. Trimming removed 3 bases at V and 4 bases at J, with 4 bases between. The DNA of the CDR3 is TGTGCCAGCAGCTTTCAGAATCAGCCCCAGCATTTT. Amino acid sequence: CASSFQNQPQHF.

This rearrangement joins TRBV24-1 to TRBJ1-5; maybe TRBD1 (5 bases). Between the trimmed V and J ends, which lost 3 bases and 7 bases, there was a span of 12 bases. The CDR3 is 14 amino acids. The V gene's germline CDR1 is KGHDR and CDR2 SFDVKD. This chain's CDR3 is CATSDPGEAQPQHF. DNA for the CDR3: TGTGCCACCAGTGATCCGGGGGAGGCGCAGCCCCAGCATTTT.

The V and J genes are TRBV5-1 and TRBJ1-2, with D possibly being TRBD1 (5 bases). Per germline, CDR1 SGHRS and CDR2 YFSETQ. The germline V and J ends were trimmed by 0 bases and 5 bases, with 11 bases remaining between them. This CDR3 is 14 amino acids long. DNA of the CDR3: TGCGCCAGCAGCTTGGAGGGGTTAGAGTATGGCTACACCTTC. Translated: CASSLEGLEYGYTF.

As for this clone: Other nucleotide sequences from this sample produce the same CDR3. The V call is TRBV12-3 or TRBV12-4, the J call TRBJ1-2, with D uncertain. Deletions cut 4 bases from V and 0 bases from J, with 3 bases between. The CDR3 sequence is 12 residues long. The CDR3 protein is CASSSSNYGYTF. The DNA of the CDR3 is TGTGCCAGCAGTTCCTCTAACTATGGCTACACCTTC.

This clone appeared a single time. The J gene is TRBJ2-7, the V gene TRBV7-9; D not certain. V was cut by 1 base and J by 1 base, with 5 bases left in between. Looked up from germline, CDR1 is SEHNR and CDR2 is FQNEAQ (reference sequence). There are 13 residues in the CDR3. The CDR3 nucleotides are TGTGCCAGCAGCTTAGTTCCATCCTACGAGCAGTACTTC. Amino acids: CASSLVPSYEQYF. Drawing the rest from reference TRBV7-9 and TRBJ2-7, the complete variable domain is DTGVSQNPRHKITKRGQNVTFRCDPISEHNRLYWYRQTLGQGPEFLTYFQNEAQLEKSRLLSDRFSAERPKGSFSTLEIQRTEQGDSAMYLCASSLVPSYEQYFGPGTRLTVT.

The genes are TRBV11-3 and TRBJ2-7; D is undetermined. From germline, CDR1 is SGHNT and CDR2 YENEEA. This CDR3 is 14 amino acids long. Deletions cut 3 bases from V and 1 base from J, with 10 bases between. CDR3 amino acids: CASSFSPGSYEQYF. The CDR3 DNA sequence: TGTGCCAGCAGCTTTTCCCCCGGATCCTACGAGCAGTACTTC.

The chain joins TRBV3-1 (or the pseudogene TRBV3-2) to TRBJ2-7, with D possibly being TRBD2 (6 bases). The V gene lost 0 bases and the J gene lost 6 bases, with 18 bases spanning the gap. CDR3 length equals 16 residues. Germline V gene sequence: CDR1 LGHDT, CDR2 YNNKEL (reference sequence). The CDR3: CASSQEGGISTLEQYF. The CDR3 nucleotides read TGTGCCAGCAGCCAAGAAGGAGGGATCTCTACCCTCGAGCAGTACTTC.

The chain is built from TRBV7-3 and TRBJ1-2; weak D call: TRBD1 (6 bases). The V end lost 2 bases, the J end lost 8 bases, and 12 bases lay between the germline ends. Germline values: CDR1 SGHTA, CDR2 FQGTGA. The CDR3 extends over 13 amino acids. CDR3 coding DNA: TGTGCCAGCAGCTTACGGGACAACGGAGGCTACACCTTC. Translation gives CASSLRDNGGYTF.

The V and J genes are TRBV27 and TRBJ1-6, with D unclear. V gave up 3 bases and J gave up 9 bases, with 18 bases separating them. The CDR3 is 16 amino acids. CDR1 is MNHEY, CDR2 SMNVEV, per germline (reference sequence). Here the CDR3 DNA reads TGTGCCAGCAGTTTGAATCACAGCCCTTTAAGTTCACCCCTCCACTTT. Its protein product is CASSLNHSPLSSPLHF.

The table lists this clone with a count of one. V is TRBV4-2 and J is TRBJ1-1; a possible D gene is TRBD1 (5 bases). Trimming took off 2 bases at V and 1 base at J, with 14 bases between the two ends. CDR1 is LGHNA and CDR2 is YNFKEQ in the germline V gene. This CDR3 is built from 16 residues. Here the CDR3 reads CASSQYYTGGNTEAFF. The CDR3 region has the DNA TGTGCCAGCAGCCAATATTATACGGGGGGGAACACTGAAGCTTTCTTT.

The V and J genes are TRBV5-8 and TRBJ1-2; D remains ambiguous. The CDR3 has 15 amino acids. Trimming cost V 2 bases and J 8 bases, with 19 bases left between them. Germline V gene data show CDR1 as SGHTS and CDR2 as YDEGEE. The CDR3 reads CASSLRPAQEEGYTF. The DNA for the CDR3 is TGTGCCAGCAGCTTAAGGCCAGCACAAGAGGAGGGCTACACCTTC.

J is TRBJ1-5 and V is TRBV28, with a possible D match to TRBD1 (6 bases). V lost 6 bases and J lost 5, with 17 bases in between. Per germline, CDR1 MDHEN and CDR2 SYDVKM. This CDR3 has 15 residues. CDR3 sequence reads: CASRLGASRDQPQHF. The CDR3 DNA reads as TGTGCCAGCAGATTGGGGGCCTCGCGGGATCAGCCCCAGCATTTT.

The chain employs TRBV5-4 and TRBJ1-1, with D possibly TRBD1 on 5 matching bases. The CDR3 covers 11 residues. Germline CDR1 reads SGHNT; CDR2 reads YYREEE (reference sequence). Trimming removed 6 bases at V and 5 bases at J, with 8 bases between. Written as DNA, the CDR3 is TGTGCCAGCAATGGGGGGACTGAAGCTTTCTTT. Its translation is CASNGGTEAFF. The complete variable domain, with remaining parts taken from reference TRBV5-4 and TRBJ1-1, reads ETGVTQSPTHLIKTRGQQVTLRCSSQSGHNTVSWYQQALGQGPQFIFQYYREEENGRGNFPPRFSGLQFPNYSSELNVNALELDDSALYLCASNGGTEAFFGQGTRLTVV.

The chain carries TRBV30 and TRBJ2-3, with no clear D. V lost 5 bases, J lost 4 bases, and 13 bases lay in between. Germline values: CDR1 GTSNPN, CDR2 SVGIG (reference sequence). This CDR3 spans 13 amino acids. The CDR3 DNA follows: TGTGCCTGGGCCGTCGGTGCACCAGATACGCAGTATTTT. The encoded protein is CAWAVGAPDTQYF.

The chain combines TRBV10-3 with TRBJ2-7; TRBD2 matches at 13 bases. Unmatched junction bases numbered 9, after V lost 10 bases and J lost 3 bases. Looked up from germline, CDR1 is ENHRY and CDR2 is SYGVKD. This CDR3 comprises 15 residues. Here the CDR3 reads CATNPGTSGNYEQYF. The CDR3 bases are TGTGCCACCAACCCTGGGACTAGCGGGAACTACGAGCAGTACTTC.

The chain uses TRBV7-8 and TRBJ2-7; 9 nucleotides match TRBD1. V lost 5 bases and J lost 6; bases outside the gene matches: 11. From germline, CDR1 is SGHVS and CDR2 FQNEAQ. The CDR3 sequence is 15 residues long. The CDR3 sequence: CASSPAGQGSFEQYF. CDR3 nucleotides: TGTGCCAGCAGCCCCGCGGGACAGGGTTCTTTCGAGCAGTACTTC.

This chain uses TRBV7-7 with TRBJ2-7, with TRBD1 identical over 7 bases. The CDR3 contains 13 residues. Unmatched junction bases numbered 3, after V lost 5 bases and J lost 2 bases. Germline CDR1 SSHAT, CDR2 FNYEAQ (reference sequence). The DNA of the CDR3 is TGTGCCAGCAGCACAGGGGTCACCTACGAGCAGTACTTC. Translation gives CASSTGVTYEQYF.

The J gene is TRBJ1-2, the V gene TRBV30; D perhaps matches TRBD1 (5 bases). V lost 2 bases and J lost 4, with 17 bases in between. In germline, CDR1 is GTSNPN, CDR2 SVGIG (reference sequence). The CDR3 contains 15 residues. The CDR3 protein is CAWSPGGLYLYGYTF. Written as DNA, the CDR3 is TGTGCCTGGAGTCCGGGGGGGTTGTATCTCTATGGCTACACCTTC. Full variable domain (outside the CDR3, taken from reference TRBV30 and TRBJ1-2): SQTIHQWPATLVQPVGSPLSLECTVEGTSNPNLYWYRQAAGRGLQLLFYSVGIGQISSEVPQNLSASRPQDRQFILSSKKLLLSDSGFYLCAWSPGGLYLYGYTFGSGTRLTVV.

This clone has just one count. The J gene is TRBJ1-1, the V gene TRBV6-4, with 8 bases fitting TRBD1. The germline V gene has CDR1 MRHNA and CDR2 SNTAGT. V was clipped by 4 bases and J by 6 bases; unmatched bases: 13. The CDR3 has 16 residues. The CDR3 loop reads CASSGRSEGQVAEAFF. The CDR3 nucleotides are TGTGCCAGCAGTGGACGATCCGAGGGACAGGTCGCTGAAGCTTTCTTT.

This clone was seen once. The rearrangement uses TRBV30 and TRBJ1-5; D is unclear. Between the trimmed V and J ends, which lost 3 bases and 5 bases, there was a span of 11 bases. CDR1 GTSNPN and CDR2 SVGIG come from the germline V gene (reference sequence). The CDR3 sequence is 13 residues long. This chain's CDR3 is CAWRGRWDQPQHF. Here the CDR3 DNA reads TGTGCCTGGAGAGGACGCTGGGATCAGCCCCAGCATTTT.

V usage is TRBV24-1 and J usage is TRBJ1-5, with D perhaps matching TRBD1 (6 bases). The germline V and J ends were trimmed by 3 bases and 0 bases, with 14 bases remaining between them. The germline V gene encodes CDR1 KGHDR and CDR2 SFDVKD. This CDR3 is 17 amino acids long. Here the CDR3 reads CATSDTTGGNSNQPQHF. In DNA, the CDR3 is TGTGCCACCAGTGATACGACAGGAGGGAATAGCAATCAGCCCCAGCATTTT.

This chain connects TRBV11-3 to TRBJ1-4; a weak D match, TRBD1 (5 bases). Between the trimmed V and J ends, which lost 5 bases and 3 bases, there was a span of 10 bases. This CDR3 has 14 residues. Germline V CDR1 and CDR2: SGHNT, YENEEA. The CDR3 nucleotides read TGTGCCAGCAGCCCAGGGAGGGCTAATGAAAAACTGTTTTTT. This codes for CASSPGRANEKLFF.

The V and J genes are TRBV9 and TRBJ2-1; unclear D gene. CDR3 length: 16 amino acids. V lost 0 bases and J lost 7, with 17 bases in between. Germline V gene data show CDR1 as SGDLS and CDR2 as YYNGEE. DNA of the CDR3: TGTGCCAGCAGCGTAGAAAAGGGTCTGCCCCCAAATGAGCAGTTCTTC. Protein sequence: CASSVEKGLPPNEQFF.

This rearrangement joins TRBV4-3 to TRBJ2-7; 8 bases match TRBD2. J was trimmed by 1 base and V by 1 base; bases with no gene match: 6. CDR3 size: 16 residues. Germline V gene sequence: CDR1 LGHNA, CDR2 YSLEER. The chain's CDR3 is CASSQVSAGASYEQYF. The CDR3 region has the DNA TGCGCCAGCAGCCAAGTATCAGCGGGAGCGTCCTACGAGCAGTACTTC.

The V call is TRBV7-3, the J call TRBJ2-3; no definite D call. The germline V gene encodes CDR1 SGHTA and CDR2 FQGTGA. The germline V and J ends were trimmed by 4 bases and 2 bases, with 4 bases remaining between them. CDR3 length: 12 residues. The CDR3 bases are TGTGCCAGCAGCTCTAACACAGATACGCAGTATTTT. This codes for CASSSNTDTQYF.

This clone was seen once. The chain carries TRBV2 and TRBJ1-4; D not resolved. CDR3 length equals 13 residues. Trimming removed 6 bases at V and 8 bases at J, with 13 bases between. Germline-derived CDR1 and CDR2 are SNHLY and FYNNEI. CDR3 bases: TGTGCCAGCAGATGGTCGGTGGGGGAAAAACTGTTTTTT. Its protein is CASRWSVGEKLFF.

CDR3 amino acids: CAIRGDYNEQFF. DNA of the CDR3: TGTGCCATCAGAGGGGATTACAATGAGCAGTTCTTC. The gene calls are TRBV10-3 and TRBJ2-1; TRBD1 is a possible D gene (5 bases). CDR1 and CDR2 (germline): ENHRY, SYGVKD. This CDR3 has 12 residues. V dropped 6 bases and J dropped 4 bases, with 7 bases sitting between them.

The chain links TRBV5-1 to TRBJ2-1; the D is unclear. The CDR3 loop spans 15 amino acids. Germline V gives CDR1 SGHRS, CDR2 YFSETQ. V lost 5 bases and J lost 5, with 17 bases in between. CDR3: CASRFPRANNNEQFF. CDR3 coding DNA: TGCGCCAGCAGATTCCCCCGTGCTAATAACAATGAGCAGTTCTTC.